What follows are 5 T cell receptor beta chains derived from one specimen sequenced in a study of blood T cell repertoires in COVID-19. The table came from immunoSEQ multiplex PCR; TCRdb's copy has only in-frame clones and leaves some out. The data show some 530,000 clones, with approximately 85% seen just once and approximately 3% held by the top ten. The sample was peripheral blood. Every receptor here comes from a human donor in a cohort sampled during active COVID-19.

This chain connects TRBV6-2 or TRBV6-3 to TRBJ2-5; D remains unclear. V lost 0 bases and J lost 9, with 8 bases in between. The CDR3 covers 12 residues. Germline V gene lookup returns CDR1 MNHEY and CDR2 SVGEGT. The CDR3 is CASSYSTPAQYF. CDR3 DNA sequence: TGTGCCAGCAGTTACTCTACCCCGGCCCAGTACTTC.

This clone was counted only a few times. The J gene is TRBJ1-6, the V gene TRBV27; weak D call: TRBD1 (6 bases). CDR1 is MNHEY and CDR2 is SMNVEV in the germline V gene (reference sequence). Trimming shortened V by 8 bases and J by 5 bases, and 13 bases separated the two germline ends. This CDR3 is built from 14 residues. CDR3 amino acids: CASCGHRDNSPLHF. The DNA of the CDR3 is TGTGCCAGCTGCGGCCACAGGGATAATTCACCCCTCCACTTT.

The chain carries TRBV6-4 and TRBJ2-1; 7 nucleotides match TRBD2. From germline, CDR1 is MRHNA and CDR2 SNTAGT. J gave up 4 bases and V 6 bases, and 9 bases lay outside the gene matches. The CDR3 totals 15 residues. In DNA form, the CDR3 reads TGTGCCAGCAGCAAAATAGCGGGTACTTACAATGAGCAGTTCTTC. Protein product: CASSKIAGTYNEQFF.

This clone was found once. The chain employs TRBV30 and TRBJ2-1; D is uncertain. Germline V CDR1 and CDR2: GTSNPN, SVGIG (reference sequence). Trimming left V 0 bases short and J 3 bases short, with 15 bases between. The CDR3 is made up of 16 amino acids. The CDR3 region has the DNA TGTGCCTGGAGTGTACCAGACAATTCGTTCTACAATGAGCAGTTCTTC. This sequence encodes CAWSVPDNSFYNEQFF.

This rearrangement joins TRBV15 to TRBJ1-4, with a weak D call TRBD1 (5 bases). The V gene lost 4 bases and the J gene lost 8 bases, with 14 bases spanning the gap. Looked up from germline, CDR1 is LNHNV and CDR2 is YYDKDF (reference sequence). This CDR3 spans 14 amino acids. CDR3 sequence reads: CATSTGTLGEKLFF. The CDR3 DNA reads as TGTGCCACCAGCACCGGGACTTTAGGAGAAAAACTGTTTTTT.